This TCR beta chain was observed in a study of vaccination effects on CD4 cells after COVID-19. Study-level results: Nearly all vaccine-induced clones in healthy recipients recognized only SARS-CoV-2. Late post-vaccination, clones induced by infection and those induced by vaccine underwent marked clonal contraction. Recruitment yielded few convalescent patients, and the study had no early post-infection timepoints.

Germline V gene sequence: CDR1 LGHNA, CDR2 YNFKEQ. The CDR3 totals 15 residues. The germline V and J ends were trimmed by 1 base and 1 base, with 8 bases remaining between them. A word on this clone: Its antigen is undetermined.

Measured with immunoSEQ multiplex PCR; TCRdb has only the in-frame clones, and not every one. The sample holds 25,000 to 30,000 clones, 74% seen once. ViraFEST used viral peptide pools to expand antigen-specific CD4+ T cells before sequencing. Upon completion of 10 to 11 days in culture, CD4+ T cells were isolated. Subjects were given two BNT162b2 or mRNA-1273 vaccine doses. The sequences come from CD4+ T cells from PBMCs cultured with HCoV-229E spike peptides, collected after COVID-19 vaccination. This clonotype was obtained from a human donor who received a COVID-19 vaccine. The V gene is TRBV4-2, the J gene TRBJ1-3; D is uncertain. CDR3 in amino acids: CASSQGRASGNTIYF. The CDR3 coding sequence is TGTGCCAGCAGCCAAGGCCGGGCATCTGGAAACACCATATATTTT.